This T cell receptor (beta chain) was captured in a study of shared clonotypes between healthy human individuals. CD45RO-negative cells were positively selected for CCR7, leaving out terminally differentiated effector memory CD45RA+ cells. Study donors comprised healthy, HIV-negative adults devoid of recent acute infection or vaccination. Germline V CDR1 and CDR2: LGHNA, YNFKEQ. The CDR3 extends over 16 amino acids. Unmatched junction bases numbered 5, after V lost 4 bases and J lost 3 bases. Notes on this clone: Antigen: not known.

The method was immunoSEQ multiplex PCR; TCRdb's version includes in-frame clones alone and lacks a portion of them. The sample consists of fewer than 850,000 clones, about 96% of them appearing once. Study findings and constraints: Despite large depth, rarefaction showed incomplete sorted-subset sequencing. Clonotype sharing across several donors was observed for around 5% of naive CD4 clonotypes.

The rearrangement joins TRBV4-2 to TRBJ2-1; 11 nucleotides line up with TRBD2. The receptor's source is a man aged 25-45 years in good health. The sequenced material came from naive CD8+ T cells sorted from blood. CDR3 in DNA: TGTGCCAGCAGCCCGGGACTAGCGGAGATCTACAATGAGCAGTTCTTC. This codes for CASSPGLAEIYNEQFF.